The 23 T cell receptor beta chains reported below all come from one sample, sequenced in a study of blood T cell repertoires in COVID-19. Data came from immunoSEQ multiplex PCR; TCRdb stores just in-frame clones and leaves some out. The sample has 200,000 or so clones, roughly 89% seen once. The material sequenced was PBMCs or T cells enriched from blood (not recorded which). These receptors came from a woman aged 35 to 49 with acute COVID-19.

The CDR3 loop is CASKVYAEAFF. CDR3 coding DNA: TGTGCCAGCAAAGTCTATGCCGAAGCTTTCTTT. V and J are TRBV21-1 and TRBJ1-1. TRBV21-1 is described as a pseudogene. This CDR3 is built from 11 residues.

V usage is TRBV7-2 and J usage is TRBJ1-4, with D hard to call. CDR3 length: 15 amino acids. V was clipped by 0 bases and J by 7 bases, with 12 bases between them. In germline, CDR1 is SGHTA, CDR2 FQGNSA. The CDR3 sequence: CASSLASRRGEKLFF. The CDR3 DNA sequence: TGTGCCAGCAGCTTAGCCTCCCGGCGAGGTGAAAAACTGTTTTTT.

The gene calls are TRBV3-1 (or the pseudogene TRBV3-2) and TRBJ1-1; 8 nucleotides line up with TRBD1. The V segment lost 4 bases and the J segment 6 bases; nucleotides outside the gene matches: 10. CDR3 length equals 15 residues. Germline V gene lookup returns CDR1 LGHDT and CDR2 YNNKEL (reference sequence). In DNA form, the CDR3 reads TGTGCCAGCAGCCCAGGCAGGGGGCTAGGCGCTGAAGCTTTCTTT. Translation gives CASSPGRGLGAEAFF.

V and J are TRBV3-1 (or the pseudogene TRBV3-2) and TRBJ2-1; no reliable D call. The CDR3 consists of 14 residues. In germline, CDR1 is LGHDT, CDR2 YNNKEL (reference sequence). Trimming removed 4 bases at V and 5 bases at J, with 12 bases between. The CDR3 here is CASSPRLTHNEQFF. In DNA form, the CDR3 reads TGTGCCAGCAGCCCGAGGTTAACCCACAATGAGCAGTTCTTC.

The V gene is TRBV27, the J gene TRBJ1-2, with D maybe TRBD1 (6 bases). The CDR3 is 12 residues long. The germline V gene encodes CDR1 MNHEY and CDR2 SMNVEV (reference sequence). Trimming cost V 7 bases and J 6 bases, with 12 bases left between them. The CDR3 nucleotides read TGTGCCAGCATGAACAGGGTAAATGGCTACACCTTC. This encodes CASMNRVNGYTF.

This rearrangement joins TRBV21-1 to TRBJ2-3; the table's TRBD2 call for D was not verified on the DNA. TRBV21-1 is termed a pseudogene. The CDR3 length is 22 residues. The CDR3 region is CASSKVLQERLDGGLNTDTQYF. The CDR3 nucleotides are TGTGCCAGCAGCAAAGTCCTACAGGAGAGACTAGATGGGGGACTAAACACAGATACGCAGTATTTT.

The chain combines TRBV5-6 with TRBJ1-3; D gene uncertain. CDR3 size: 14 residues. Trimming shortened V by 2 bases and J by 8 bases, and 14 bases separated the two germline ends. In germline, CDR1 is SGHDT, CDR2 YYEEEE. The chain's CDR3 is CASSLRHESYTIYF. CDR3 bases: TGTGCCAGCAGCTTACGACACGAGAGCTACACCATATATTTT. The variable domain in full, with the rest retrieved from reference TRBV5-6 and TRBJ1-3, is DAGVTQSPTHLIKTRGQQVTLRCSPKSGHDTVSWYQQALGQGPQFIFQYYEEEERQRGNFPDRFSGHQFPNYSSELNVNALLLGDSALYLCASSLRHESYTIYFGEGSWLTVV.

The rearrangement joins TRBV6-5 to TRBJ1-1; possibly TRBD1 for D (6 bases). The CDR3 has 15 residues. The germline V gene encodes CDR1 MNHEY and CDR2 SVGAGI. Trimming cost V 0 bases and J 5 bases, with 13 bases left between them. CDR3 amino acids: CASSYSPGADTEAFF. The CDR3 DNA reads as TGTGCCAGCAGTTACTCGCCAGGGGCGGATACTGAAGCTTTCTTT.

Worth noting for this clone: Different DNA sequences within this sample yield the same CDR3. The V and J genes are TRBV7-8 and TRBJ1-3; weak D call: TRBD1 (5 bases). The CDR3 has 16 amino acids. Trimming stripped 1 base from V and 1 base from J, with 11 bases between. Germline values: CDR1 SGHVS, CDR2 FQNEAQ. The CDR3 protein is CASSLVQGGSGNTIYF. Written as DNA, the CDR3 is TGTGCCAGCAGCTTAGTCCAGGGAGGGTCTGGAAACACCATATATTTT.

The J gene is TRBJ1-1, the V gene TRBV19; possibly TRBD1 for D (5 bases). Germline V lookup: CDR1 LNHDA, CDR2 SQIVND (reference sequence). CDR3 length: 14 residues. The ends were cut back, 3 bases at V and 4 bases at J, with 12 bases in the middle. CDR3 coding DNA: TGTGCCAGTAGTATGGGAGCCGGGGGCACTGAAGCTTTCTTT. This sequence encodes CASSMGAGGTEAFF.

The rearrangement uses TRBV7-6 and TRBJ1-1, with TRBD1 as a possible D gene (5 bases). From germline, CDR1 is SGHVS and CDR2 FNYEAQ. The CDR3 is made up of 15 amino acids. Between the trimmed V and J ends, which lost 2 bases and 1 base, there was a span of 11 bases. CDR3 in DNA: TGTGCCAGCAGCTTAAGGCAGGGAGGGAACACTGAAGCTTTCTTT. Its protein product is CASSLRQGGNTEAFF.

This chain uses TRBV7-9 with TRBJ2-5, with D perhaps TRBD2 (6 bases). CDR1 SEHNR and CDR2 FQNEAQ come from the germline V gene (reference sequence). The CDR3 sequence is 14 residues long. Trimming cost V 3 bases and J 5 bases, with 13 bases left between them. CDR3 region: CASSLGGIGETQYF. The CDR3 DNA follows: TGTGCCAGCAGCTTGGGGGGAATCGGGGAGACCCAGTACTTC.

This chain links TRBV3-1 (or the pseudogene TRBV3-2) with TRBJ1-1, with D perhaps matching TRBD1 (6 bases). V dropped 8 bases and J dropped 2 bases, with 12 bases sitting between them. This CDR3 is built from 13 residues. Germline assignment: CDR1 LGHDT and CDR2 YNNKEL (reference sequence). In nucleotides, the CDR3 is TGTGCCAGCGGACAACAGGGTAACACTGAAGCTTTCTTT. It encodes CASGQQGNTEAFF.

CDR3 DNA sequence: TGTGCCAGTAGTTCAAAGACAGATAATTCACCCCTCCACTTT. Amino acid sequence: CASSSKTDNSPLHF. The chain is built from TRBV19 and TRBJ1-6; weak D call: TRBD1 (5 bases). This CDR3 has 14 residues. V lost 5 bases and J lost 5, with 10 bases in between. Per the germline V gene, CDR1 is LNHDA and CDR2 is SQIVND (reference sequence).

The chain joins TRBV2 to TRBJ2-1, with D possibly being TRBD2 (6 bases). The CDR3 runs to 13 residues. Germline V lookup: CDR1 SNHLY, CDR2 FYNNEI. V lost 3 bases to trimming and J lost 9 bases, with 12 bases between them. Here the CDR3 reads CASSDTRAGEQFF. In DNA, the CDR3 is TGTGCCAGCAGTGACACACGAGCGGGTGAGCAGTTCTTC.

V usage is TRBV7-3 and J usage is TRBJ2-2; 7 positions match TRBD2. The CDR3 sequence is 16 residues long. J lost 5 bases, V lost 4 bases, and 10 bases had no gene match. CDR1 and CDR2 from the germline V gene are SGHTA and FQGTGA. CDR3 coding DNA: TGTGCCAGCAGCTACCCGGGTTGGGGGGGAACCGGGGAGCTGTTTTTT. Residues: CASSYPGWGGTGELFF.

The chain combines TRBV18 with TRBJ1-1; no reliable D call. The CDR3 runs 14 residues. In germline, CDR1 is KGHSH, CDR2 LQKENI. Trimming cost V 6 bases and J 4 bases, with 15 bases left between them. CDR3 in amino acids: CASSRGREGTEAFF. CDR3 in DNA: TGTGCCAGCTCGAGAGGACGGGAGGGCACTGAAGCTTTCTTT.

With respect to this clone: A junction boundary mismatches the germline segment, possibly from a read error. CDR3 in amino acids: CVSSLPGQGPYEQYF. In DNA, the CDR3 is TGTGTCAGCAGCTTACCGGGACAGGGGCCCTACGAGCAGTACTTC. The genes are TRBV5-6 and TRBJ2-7, with 10 positions matching TRBD1. The germline CDR1 and CDR2 sequences are SGHDT and YYEEEE. The CDR3 totals 15 residues.

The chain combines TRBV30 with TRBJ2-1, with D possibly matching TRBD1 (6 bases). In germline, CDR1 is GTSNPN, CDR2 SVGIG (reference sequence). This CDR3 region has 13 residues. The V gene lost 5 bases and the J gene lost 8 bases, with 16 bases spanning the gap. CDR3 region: CAWGGEVIDEQFF. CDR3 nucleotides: TGTGCCTGGGGGGGCGAGGTAATCGATGAGCAGTTCTTC.

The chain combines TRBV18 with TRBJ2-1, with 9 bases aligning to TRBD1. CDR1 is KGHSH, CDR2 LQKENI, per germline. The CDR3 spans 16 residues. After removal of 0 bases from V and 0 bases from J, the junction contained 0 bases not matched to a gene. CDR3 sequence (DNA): TGTGCCAGCTCACCACCGGACAGGGGCTCCTACAATGAGCAGTTCTTC. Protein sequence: CASSPPDRGSYNEQFF.

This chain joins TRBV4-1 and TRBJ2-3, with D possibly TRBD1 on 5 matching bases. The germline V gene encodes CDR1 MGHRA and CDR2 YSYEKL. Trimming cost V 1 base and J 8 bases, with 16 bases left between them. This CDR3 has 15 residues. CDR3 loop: CASSQGLVRQGTQYF. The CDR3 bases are TGCGCCAGCAGCCAAGGTCTTGTAAGGCAGGGTACGCAGTATTTT.

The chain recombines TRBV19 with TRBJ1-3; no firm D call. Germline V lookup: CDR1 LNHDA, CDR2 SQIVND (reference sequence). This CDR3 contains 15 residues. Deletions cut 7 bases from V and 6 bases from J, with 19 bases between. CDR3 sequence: CASIPGGFFANTIYF. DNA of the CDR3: TGTGCCAGTATTCCCGGCGGGTTTTTCGCAAACACCATATATTTT.

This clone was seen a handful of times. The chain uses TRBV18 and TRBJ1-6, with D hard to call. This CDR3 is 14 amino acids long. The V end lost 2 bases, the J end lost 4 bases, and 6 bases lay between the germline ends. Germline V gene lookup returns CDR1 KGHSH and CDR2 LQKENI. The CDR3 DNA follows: TGTGCCAGCTCACCAATACAGTATAATTCACCCCTCCACTTT. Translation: CASSPIQYNSPLHF.